These 27 T cell receptor beta chains originate from one sample sequenced in a study of shared clonotypes between healthy human individuals. Sequencing used immunoSEQ multiplex PCR; TCRdb keeps in-frame clones, though not all of them. This sample yields around 2,000,000 clones, of which about 95% are seen a single time; roughly 1.2% belongs to the top ten. Positive CCR7 selection of CD45RO-negative cells yielded the naive CD8 cells, and terminally differentiated effector memory CD45RA+ cells were excluded. Specimen: naive CD8+ T cells sorted from blood. The receptors shown here come from a man between 18 and 29 years old in good health.

V gene TRBV4-3 combines with J gene TRBJ2-1; D call uncertain. CDR1 LGHNA and CDR2 YSLEER come from the germline V gene. The CDR3 spans 17 residues. V gave up 0 bases and J gave up 3 bases, with 15 bases separating them. CDR3 sequence (DNA): TGCGCCAGCAGCCAAGATTTTACCAGTCGCCTCTACAATGAGCAGTTCTTC. It codes for CASSQDFTSRLYNEQFF.

This clone was detected only once. The DNA of the CDR3 is TGTGCCAGCAGTTTTATAGGGTTCAATCAGCCCCAGCATTTT. Residues: CASSFIGFNQPQHF. The V and J genes are TRBV28 and TRBJ1-5; D ambiguous. The CDR3 totals 14 residues. Trimming took off 3 bases at V and 3 bases at J, with 9 bases between the two ends. In germline, CDR1 is MDHEN, CDR2 SYDVKM.

J is TRBJ2-2 and V is TRBV5-1, with D maybe TRBD1 (6 bases). Between the trimmed V and J ends, which lost 3 bases and 2 bases, there was a span of 11 bases. The CDR3 extends over 15 amino acids. Germline lookup yields CDR1 SGHRS and CDR2 YFSETQ. The CDR3 loop reads CASSSWTANTGELFF. In DNA, the CDR3 is TGCGCCAGCAGCTCATGGACAGCTAACACCGGGGAGCTGTTTTTT.

The chain uses TRBV27 and TRBJ2-3; TRBD1 matches at 7 bases. Germline loops: CDR1 MNHEY, CDR2 SMNVEV (reference sequence). CDR3 length: 14 amino acids. J was trimmed by 3 bases and V by 5 bases; bases with no gene match: 5. This CDR3 reads CASSLEQGTDTQYF. Here the CDR3 DNA reads TGTGCCAGCAGTCTCGAACAGGGGACAGATACGCAGTATTTT.

This clone was counted a single time. The CDR3 DNA reads TGCGCCAGCAGCTTGGATGGGACAGGGTTCGATTCACCCCTCCACTTT. This translates into CASSLDGTGFDSPLHF. V is TRBV5-1 and J is TRBJ1-6, with 9 bases lining up with TRBD1. Trimming removed 0 bases from V and 8 bases from J; junction bases left unmatched: 6. CDR3 size: 16 residues. Germline V gene lookup returns CDR1 SGHRS and CDR2 YFSETQ.

As concerns this clone: The same CDR3 can be traced to other DNA sequences in this sample. The V gene is TRBV5-1, the J gene TRBJ2-1; tentatively, D is TRBD2 (7 bases). Germline CDR1 and CDR2: SGHRS and YFSETQ. V shed 1 base and J shed 4 bases, with 15 bases lying between them. The CDR3 is 16 amino acids. The CDR3 region has the DNA TGCGCCAGCAGCTTGTGGTCAGGGGAGGGGTACAATGAGCAGTTCTTC. This gives the protein CASSLWSGEGYNEQFF.

This rearrangement joins TRBV4-1 to TRBJ2-5; D assignment may be TRBD1 or TRBD2 (5 bases each). Deletions cut 5 bases from V and 5 bases from J, with 21 bases between. The germline V gene has CDR1 MGHRA and CDR2 YSYEKL. CDR3 length: 16 amino acids. This CDR3 is CASSEAEGLALETQYF. CDR3 nucleotides: TGCGCCAGCAGCGAGGCCGAGGGGCTGGCGTTGGAGACCCAGTACTTC.

With respect to this clone: Other DNA sequences in the same sample also yield this CDR3. The V and J genes are TRBV6-1 and TRBJ1-5; D is possibly TRBD1 (6 bases). In germline, CDR1 is MNHNS, CDR2 SASEGT. This CDR3 is 16 amino acids long. V lost 1 base and J 3 bases, leaving 13 bases between the germline ends. This chain's CDR3 is CASSEVGQGSNQPQHF. In nucleotides, the CDR3 is TGTGCCAGCAGTGAAGTGGGTCAGGGGTCCAATCAGCCCCAGCATTTT.

V is TRBV20-1 and J is TRBJ1-2, with D unclear. Germline assignment: CDR1 DFQATT and CDR2 SNEGSKA (reference sequence). Trimming pared 7 bases from V and 7 bases from J, leaving 13 bases between. This CDR3 spans 11 amino acids. Here the CDR3 DNA reads TGCAGTGTTAAGAGGGAAGCTGGCTACACCTTC. Translated, it gives CSVKREAGYTF.

This chain uses TRBV6-1 with TRBJ2-7; D remains ambiguous. The CDR3 loop spans 16 amino acids. CDR1 is MNHNS, CDR2 SASEGT, per germline. Trimming removed 1 base at V and 5 bases at J, with 18 bases between. CDR3 region: CASSEGPVTNRNEQYF. CDR3 in DNA: TGTGCCAGCAGTGAAGGCCCCGTCACTAACCGGAACGAGCAGTACTTC.

This clone was detected only a few times. Other nucleotide sequences from this sample produce the same CDR3. V usage is TRBV6-1 and J usage is TRBJ2-7; D call uncertain. The V end lost 3 bases, the J end lost 0 bases, and 0 bases lay between the germline ends. This CDR3 spans 11 amino acids. Germline CDR1 and CDR2: MNHNS and SASEGT. CDR3 DNA: TGTGCCAGCAGTGACTCCTACGAGCAGTACTTC. Encoded protein: CASSDSYEQYF.

The chain carries TRBV30 and TRBJ2-2; D possibly corresponds to TRBD2 (5 bases). The V end was cut by 0 bases, the J end by 1 base, with 9 bases between. Germline V CDR1 and CDR2: GTSNPN, SVGIG (reference sequence). This CDR3 has 15 amino acids. CDR3 sequence (DNA): TGTGCCTGGAGTGTGACTATGAAGAACACCGGGGAGCTGTTTTTT. Amino acid sequence: CAWSVTMKNTGELFF.

CDR3 loop: CASASLGTGFDEQFF. DNA of the CDR3: TGTGCCAGCGCCTCACTCGGGACAGGGTTCGATGAGCAGTTCTTC. V is TRBV27 and J is TRBJ2-1; 9 bases are a match to TRBD1. This CDR3 is 15 amino acids long. Germline trimming cut 8 bases from V and 8 bases from J; bases unmatched to any gene: 13. Germline values: CDR1 MNHEY, CDR2 SMNVEV (reference sequence).

This sequence joins TRBV7-9 and TRBJ2-7; D unclear. This CDR3 spans 12 amino acids. V lost 11 bases and J 3 bases, leaving 14 bases between the germline ends. Germline V gene sequence: CDR1 SEHNR, CDR2 FQNEAQ (reference sequence). Here the CDR3 DNA reads TGTGCCTCTGGGTGGTGGGGCTACGAGCAGTACTTC. Its translation: CASGWWGYEQYF.

In its sample, this clone was seen a few times. The sample holds other DNA sequences that translate to the same CDR3. The genes are TRBV6-5 and TRBJ1-2, with a possible D match to TRBD1 (6 bases). The CDR3 extends over 15 amino acids. Trimming removed 0 bases from V and 4 bases from J, with 12 bases in between. CDR1 and CDR2 (germline): MNHEY, SVGAGI. The DNA of the CDR3 is TGTGCCAGCAGTTACTCGCCCGGGGGCGGCTATGGCTACACCTTC. It translates to CASSYSPGGGYGYTF.

The chain uses TRBV2 and TRBJ2-3; 7 positions agree with TRBD1. After removal of 5 bases from V and 2 bases from J, the junction contained 4 bases not matched to a gene. The CDR3 consists of 14 residues. Germline V gene lookup returns CDR1 SNHLY and CDR2 FYNNEI. As DNA, the CDR3 is TGTGCCAGCAGTCGGACAGGAAACACAGATACGCAGTATTTT. Protein product: CASSRTGNTDTQYF.

The chain combines TRBV6-1 with TRBJ1-5; no firm D call. Germline CDR1 and CDR2: MNHNS and SASEGT. The CDR3 has 16 amino acids. With 3 bases removed from V and 0 bases from J, the gap between germline ends came to 12 bases. The CDR3 DNA is TGTGCCAGCAGTGAGAAGACGAGGTATAGCAATCAGCCCCAGCATTTT. Protein: CASSEKTRYSNQPQHF.

The chain uses TRBV7-9 and TRBJ2-2; TRBD1 might be the D (6 bases). Germline V gene lookup returns CDR1 SEHNR and CDR2 FQNEAQ (reference sequence). CDR3 length: 16 residues. V was shortened by 5 bases and J by 2 bases, with 15 bases between the two germline ends. In nucleotides, the CDR3 is TGTGCCAGCAGCCAACTTTGGGACACCAACACCGGGGAGCTGTTTTTT. It specifies CASSQLWDTNTGELFF.

CDR3 in amino acids: CASGISGRGETQYF. Here the CDR3 DNA reads TGTGCCAGCGGTATAAGCGGGAGAGGAGAGACCCAGTACTTC. This sequence joins TRBV27 and TRBJ2-5; 8 positions match TRBD2. The trim removed 8 bases at V and 4 bases at J, leaving 9 bases unmatched. CDR1 is MNHEY and CDR2 is SMNVEV in the germline V gene (reference sequence). The length of the CDR3 is 14 residues.

The CDR3 DNA reads as TGCGCCAGCAGCCAAGATCCCGATGGCTACACCTTC. This gives the protein CASSQDPDGYTF. The chain has TRBV4-1 and TRBJ1-2; D unclear. CDR1 and CDR2 from the germline V gene are MGHRA and YSYEKL. V dropped 0 bases and J dropped 6 bases, with 5 bases sitting between them. The CDR3 runs 12 residues.

The chain employs TRBV27 and TRBJ2-7; D unresolved. Germline assignment: CDR1 MNHEY and CDR2 SMNVEV (reference sequence). V gave up 5 bases and J gave up 2 bases, with 13 bases separating them. The CDR3 is 14 amino acids. The CDR3 sequence: CASSPQFPPYEQYF. CDR3 DNA: TGTGCCAGCAGTCCCCAATTTCCCCCCTACGAGCAGTACTTC.

J is TRBJ2-7 and V is TRBV13, with 7 positions matching TRBD1. This CDR3 has 15 residues. Germline CDR1 reads PRHDT; CDR2 reads FYEKMQ (reference sequence). The trim removed 4 bases at V and 2 bases at J, leaving 8 bases unmatched. The chain's CDR3 is CASSSGGQVAYEQYF. As DNA, the CDR3 is TGTGCCAGCAGCTCCGGAGGACAGGTGGCCTACGAGCAGTACTTC. Filled out from reference TRBV13 and TRBJ2-7, the complete variable domain reads AAGVIQSPRHLIKEKRETATLKCYPIPRHDTVYWYQQGPGQDPQFLISFYEKMQSDKGSIPDRFSAQQFSDYHSELNMSSLELGDSALYFCASSSGGQVAYEQYFGPGTRLTVT.

The chain links TRBV5-1 to TRBJ2-3, with TRBD2 matching over 9 bases. The CDR3 is 20 residues long. CDR1 is SGHRS and CDR2 is YFSETQ in the germline V gene. Germline trimming cut 3 bases from V and 1 base from J; bases unmatched to any gene: 18. This CDR3 reads CASSWWTSDTPSWGTDTQYF. In nucleotides, the CDR3 is TGCGCCAGCAGCTGGTGGACTAGCGATACCCCCAGCTGGGGCACAGATACGCAGTATTTT.

V and J are TRBV14 and TRBJ2-7; D gene ambiguous. CDR1 and CDR2 from the germline V gene are SGHDN and FVKESK. The V end was cut by 0 bases, the J end by 4 bases, with 7 bases between. CDR3 size: 13 residues. The CDR3 loop reads CASSQDSGYEQYF. DNA for the CDR3: TGTGCCAGCAGCCAAGACTCCGGTTACGAGCAGTACTTC.

The CDR3 reads CASSLYLAGSHEQYF. For the CDR3, the DNA is TGTGCCAGCAGCTTATATCTAGCGGGGTCCCACGAGCAGTACTTC. V usage is TRBV7-8 and J usage is TRBJ2-7, with TRBD2 identical over 9 bases. Trimming cost V 2 bases and J 5 bases; bases outside gene matches: 7. Germline loops: CDR1 SGHVS, CDR2 FQNEAQ. CDR3 length: 15 residues.

The chain joins TRBV9 to TRBJ1-1, with D uncertain. Trimming took off 2 bases at V and 3 bases at J, with 11 bases between the two ends. CDR3 length equals 14 residues. Germline CDR1 and CDR2: SGDLS and YYNGEE. CDR3 DNA sequence: TGTGCCAGCAGCGTTTCGGGGTCTGACACTGAAGCTTTCTTT. This encodes CASSVSGSDTEAFF.

V gene TRBV11-2 combines with J gene TRBJ2-3; 8 nucleotides line up with TRBD2. The CDR3 covers 15 residues. Germline CDR1 SGHAT, CDR2 FQNNGV. The V and J ends lost 3 bases and 2 bases, in that order; junction bases with no gene match: 4. The CDR3 DNA sequence: TGTGCCAGCAGCTTCACTAGCGGAGTCACAGATACGCAGTATTTT. Its translation: CASSFTSGVTDTQYF.